The 18 T cell receptor beta chains in this list originate from one sample, sequenced in a study of early T cells in non-severe SARS-CoV-2 infection. TCRdb reprocessed the 5' RACE reads via MiXCR and lists one record per CDR3 protein. The sample records some 66,000 distinct CDR3 sequences, over 8% being singletons. The sequenced material came from whole blood. The receptors here all came from an adult who was a healthcare worker with PCR-confirmed SARS-CoV-2 infection or an uninfected control (not recorded which).

This clonotype showed up many times. J is TRBJ2-6 and V is TRBV4-3, with D perhaps TRBD1 (6 bases). Germline-derived CDR1 and CDR2 are LGHNA and YSLEER. Trimming removed 2 bases at V and 4 bases at J, with 12 bases between. The CDR3 spans 16 residues. CDR3 DNA sequence: TGCGCCAGCAGCCAACATACAGGGACCGGGGCCAACGTCCTGACTTTC. Translated, it gives CASSQHTGTGANVLTF.

This rearrangement joins TRBV20-1 to TRBJ2-3; D is perhaps TRBD2 (6 bases). Germline V lookup: CDR1 DFQATT, CDR2 SNEGSKA (reference sequence). Trimming took off 3 bases at V and 0 bases at J, with 10 bases between the two ends. This CDR3 region has 14 residues. CDR3 sequence: CSARLGTSTDTQYF. The CDR3 DNA sequence: TGCAGTGCTAGGCTCGGGACTAGCACAGATACGCAGTATTTT.

This clonotype has only a few counts. The V call is TRBV28, the J call TRBJ2-7; maybe TRBD1 (6 bases). CDR1 MDHEN and CDR2 SYDVKM come from the germline V gene. V was clipped by 6 bases and J by 2 bases, with 11 bases between them. CDR3 length: 13 amino acids. Here the CDR3 DNA reads TGTGCCAGCAGGACAGGACGGACCTACGAGCAGTACTTC. This encodes CASRTGRTYEQYF.

A few counts support this clonotype. CDR3 amino acids: CASRDRAYEQYF. The CDR3 DNA is TGTGCCAGCAGAGACAGGGCCTACGAGCAGTACTTC. This chain joins TRBV3-1 and TRBJ2-7; 7 bases are shared with TRBD1. CDR1 LGHDT and CDR2 YNNKEL come from the germline V gene (reference sequence). The V segment lost 6 bases and the J segment 2 bases; nucleotides outside the gene matches: 1. The CDR3 is 12 residues long.

The chain employs TRBV7-2 and TRBJ2-1; the D gene could be TRBD1 or TRBD2 (5 bases each). From germline, CDR1 is SGHTA and CDR2 FQGNSA. The CDR3 is made up of 14 amino acids. The V gene lost 4 bases and the J gene lost 11 bases, with 18 bases spanning the gap. CDR3 coding DNA: TGTGCCAGCAGCTCAGCCCCCAGCGGACAAAAGCAGTTCTTC. Amino acids: CASSSAPSGQKQFF.

This clonotype was seen many times. The chain is built from TRBV4-2 and TRBJ1-4; 7 bases map to TRBD1. The germline V gene encodes CDR1 LGHNA and CDR2 YNFKEQ. Trimming at V came to 2 bases and at J to 6 bases, leaving 6 bases not matched to a gene. The CDR3 is 15 amino acids. CDR3 sequence: CASSQRQGSDEKLFF. In DNA, the CDR3 is TGTGCCAGCAGCCAAAGACAGGGCTCGGATGAAAAACTGTTTTTT.

The chain uses TRBV28 and TRBJ1-6, with D perhaps TRBD1 (6 bases). The germline V and J ends were trimmed by 6 bases and 10 bases, with 13 bases remaining between them. CDR3 length: 13 residues. The germline gives CDR1 MDHEN, CDR2 SYDVKM. The CDR3 loop is CASRERTDSPLHF. The CDR3 DNA reads as TGTGCCAGCAGAGAACGGACAGACTCACCCCTCCACTTT.

The sample holds a few counts of this clonotype. The chain couples TRBV10-3 to TRBJ1-5; tentatively, D is TRBD1 (6 bases). V was trimmed by 0 bases and J by 2 bases, leaving 8 bases between them. CDR1 is ENHRY and CDR2 is SYGVKD in the germline V gene. The CDR3 runs 15 residues. DNA for the CDR3: TGTGCCATCAGTGAGTCGAGGGGGGGCAATCAGCCCCAGCATTTT. Translation gives CAISESRGGNQPQHF.

This clonotype came up a few times. This sequence joins TRBV4-1 and TRBJ2-7; the match to TRBD1 covers 7 bases. CDR3 size: 15 residues. J was trimmed by 6 bases and V by 6 bases; bases with no gene match: 14. The germline gives CDR1 MGHRA, CDR2 YSYEKL. The CDR3 here is CASRQIGDRASEQYF. In nucleotides, the CDR3 is TGCGCCAGCAGACAAATCGGCGACAGGGCGAGCGAGCAGTACTTC.

This clonotype was found a few times. The chain uses TRBV20-1 and TRBJ2-3, with TRBD1 identical over 9 bases. V gave up 6 bases and J gave up 2 bases; unmatched junction bases: 6. The CDR3 contains 14 residues. Per the germline V gene, CDR1 is DFQATT and CDR2 is SNEGSKA (reference sequence). The chain's CDR3 is CSASRDRVTDTQYF. The CDR3 DNA reads TGCAGTGCCAGCCGGGACAGGGTCACAGATACGCAGTATTTT.

This clonotype was counted at least ten times. The CDR3 DNA reads as TGCAGTGCTAGACGGACTAGCGGGATAAATGAGCAGTTCTTC. It encodes CSARRTSGINEQFF. The V and J genes are TRBV20-1 and TRBJ2-1; 12 bases align to TRBD2. The CDR3 is made up of 14 amino acids. J gave up 7 bases and V 2 bases, and 3 bases lay outside the gene matches. CDR1 and CDR2 (germline): DFQATT, SNEGSKA (reference sequence).

At least ten counts were recorded for this clonotype. The genes are TRBV6-4 and TRBJ2-3; 14 nucleotides agree with TRBD2. Germline CDR1 reads MRHNA; CDR2 reads SNTAGT. V lost 2 bases, J lost 6 bases, and 1 base stayed unmatched. CDR3 size: 15 residues. Here the CDR3 reads CASSDGTSGSDTQYF. CDR3 sequence (DNA): TGTGCCAGCAGTGACGGGACTAGCGGGAGTGATACGCAGTATTTT.

The chain carries TRBV5-5 and TRBJ1-5, with D maybe TRBD1 (6 bases). There are 14 residues in the CDR3. Trimming shortened V by 5 bases and J by 1 base, and 10 bases separated the two germline ends. Per germline, CDR1 SGHKS and CDR2 YYEKEE (reference sequence). The CDR3 nucleotides read TGTGCCAGCAGTTCGGGGACAAGCAATCAGCCCCAGCATTTT. Translated, it gives CASSSGTSNQPQHF.

This chain uses TRBV19 with TRBJ1-2, with no clear D. CDR1 and CDR2 from the germline V gene are LNHDA and SQIVND (reference sequence). V lost 8 bases and J 4 bases, leaving 20 bases between the germline ends. The CDR3 consists of 15 residues. CDR3 protein: CASLKKDGFRYGYTF. Written as DNA, the CDR3 is TGTGCCAGTCTGAAGAAGGACGGGTTTCGCTATGGCTACACCTTC. The variable domain in full, completed from reference TRBV19 and TRBJ1-2, reads DGGITQSPKYLFRKEGQNVTLSCEQNLNHDAMYWYRQDPGQGLRLIYYSQIVNDFQKGDIAEGYSVSREKKESFPLTVTSAQKNPTAFYLCASLKKDGFRYGYTFGSGTRLTVV.

This clonotype was seen only a few times. The V and J genes are TRBV21-1 and TRBJ2-2; the table assigns TRBD2, which was not confirmed against the DNA. TRBV21-1 is designated a pseudogene. This CDR3 region has 16 residues. The CDR3: CASSKAEGGVTGELFF. Here the CDR3 DNA reads TGTGCCAGCAGCAAAGCGGAGGGAGGAGTCACCGGGGAGCTGTTTTTT.

This clonotype came up a few times. The gene calls are TRBV6-5 and TRBJ2-1; 9 bases fit TRBD1. CDR1 and CDR2 from the germline V gene are MNHEY and SVGAGI. After removal of 5 bases from V and 11 bases from J, the junction contained 16 bases not matched to a gene. CDR3 length: 16 residues. The CDR3 sequence is CASSKARTGVQFQQFF. The DNA for the CDR3 is TGTGCCAGCAGTAAAGCTAGGACAGGGGTTCAGTTCCAGCAGTTCTTC.

Only a few counts were recorded for this clonotype. The chain carries TRBV24-1 and TRBJ2-1; no reliable D call. V lost 3 bases, J lost 2 bases, and 10 bases lay in between. The germline V gene has CDR1 KGHDR and CDR2 SFDVKD. The CDR3 contains 15 residues. CDR3 in amino acids: CATSDSYSTYNEQFF. The CDR3 nucleotides are TGTGCCACCAGTGATAGCTACTCAACCTACAATGAGCAGTTCTTC.

This clonotype was counted only a few times. The rearrangement links TRBV12-3 or TRBV12-4 to TRBJ2-3; D not certain. There are 14 residues in the CDR3. V was trimmed by 2 bases and J by 5 bases, leaving 11 bases between them. This CDR3 is CASSLRLRKDTQYF. The CDR3 nucleotides are TGTGCCAGCAGTTTACGACTGAGGAAAGATACGCAGTATTTT.